This T cell receptor (beta chain) comes out of a study of T cell clones after liver transplantation. Looking at the study overall: Timepoints were pre-transplant, pre-withdrawal, and after withdrawal was completed or failed.

The data were produced by immunoSEQ multiplex PCR, yet TCRdb's version contains in-frame clones alone and is incomplete. The table lists over 55,000 clones, around three quarters of them singletons. J lost 0 bases, V lost 4 bases, and 7 bases had no gene match. This CDR3 comprises 16 residues. Germline CDR1 reads LGHNA; CDR2 reads YNFKEQ. This sequence originates from a human patient who received a liver transplant. Some T cells may be transferred from the graft donor. This sample comprised CD4+ T cells from blood, obtained at the roughly 16-month timepoint. The chain has TRBV4-2 and TRBJ1-2; 8 nucleotides line up with TRBD1. The CDR3 nucleotides are TGTGCCAGCAGCCTAGAGGACAGGGCAACTAACTATGGCTACACCTTC. Translating it yields CASSLEDRATNYGYTF.